The subject of this entry is one T cell receptor beta chain. The antigen this receptor binds is unknown. Within one base of it there is no much larger clone, and no base qualities were kept. The label giving this sample's time point can be read as: cells obtained before transplantation from donor or recipient. CD3+CD4+ and CD3+CD8+ populations were FACS-sorted from unstimulated pre-transplant donor and recipient cells taken from spleen or lymph nodes. The data were obtained in a study of graft-versus-host responses after intestinal transplantation (dated by TCRdb to the early 2020s). At the level of the whole study: The transplants that recipients received were multivisceral, liver-intestinal, or isolated intestinal. Every recipient was given anti-thymocyte globulin induction, followed by approximately three years of maintenance tacrolimus and steroids. After intestinal transplantation, graft-versus-host and host-versus-graft alloreactive T cell clones in the graft, circulation and bone marrow were tracked using bulk TCR-beta CDR3 sequencing. To identify alloreactive clones, pre-transplant mixed lymphocyte reaction products were sequenced and then compared with unstimulated pre-transplant donor and recipient T cells. A peak of at least 4% donor T cells among recipient peripheral blood mononuclear cells was the definition used for donor T cell macrochimerism. Samples from a few later patients were sequenced in-house on an Illumina MiSeq with MiXCR processing rather than by the commercial service. A cohort of 24 intestinal transplant recipients, including one retransplant, was enrolled, and a few patients lacking pretransplant specimens were excluded. The research as a whole found: Peak levels of circulating GvH clones were associated with declines in HvG clones early after transplant. GvH clones were detected in recipient bone marrow, and some of these GvH clones were observed earlier in ileal mucosa or blood, consistent with an intestinal mucosal origin. In the allografts of patients with donor T cell macrochimerism, GvH to HvG T cell clonal ratios were high. The relatively low number and heterogeneity of intestinal transplant patients limited the conclusions.

The CDR3 runs 14 amino acids, cysteine and phenylalanine included. Solely the CDR3 DNA is kept, with 42 bases framed from the first base. V trim: 7 bases; J trim: 5 bases; unmatched bases: 9. The germline V gene supplies CDR1 MDHEN and CDR2 SYDVKM. Libraries were built with the immunoSEQ multiplex PCR assay. In most patients, genomic DNA was isolated using the Qiagen DNeasy Blood and Tissue Kit and sent frozen to Adaptive Biotechnologies for TCR sequencing. High-throughput TCR-beta CDR3 sequencing of genomic DNA from most patients was performed by Adaptive Biotechnologies. In the original analysis: TCR sequencing data were retrieved from Adaptive's ImmunoSEQ software for 18 patients, whereas three other patients were processed with MiXCR and VDJtools. To correct CD4 versus CD8 sorting errors, any sequence found in both subsets at a frequency ratio below 5:1 was removed. CDR3 nucleotide sequences shared between donor and recipient were removed because their origin could not be assigned. At least 2-fold expansion over unstimulated cells and a minimum CFSE-low frequency of 0.002% (template counts) or 0.001% (read counts) were required for clones to be classified as alloreactive. Clones were considered mappable if detected in sequenced pre-transplant spleen, lymph node, or MLR CFSE-low populations of the donor or recipient. The cumulative frequency of alloreactive clones was calculated as a percentage of all sequences, weighted by copy number. The source is immuneACCESS, and TCRdb retained only in-frame sequences with V and J called. Part of the clones is not carried over; for the studies checked, unresolved V genes explain less than half of this, and the remainder is unexplained. V and J calls plus clone size are reproduced from that table; the DNA served to infer D and trimming. Within this sample are about 120,000 clones, with 90% to 95% of them counted one time only. Roughly 3.5% of the sample is held by the ten biggest clonotypes.

This sequence was found in a human donor who received an intestinal transplant. The receptor chain draws on TRBV28 and TRBJ2-5; 8 middle bases align to TRBD1. Specimen: unstimulated CD8+ T cells sorted from spleen or lymph node cells, collected before intestinal transplant. The CDR3 region reads CASTCRGRGETQYF. The sequenced DNA: TGTGCCAGCACTTGCAGGGGGCGTGGGGAGACCCAGTACTTC.